Shown below are 6 T cell receptor beta chains from a single sample sequenced in a study of read filtering for tumor transcriptome and immune sequencing. This library used around 400 ng RNA and molecular barcoded adaptors spanning alpha/delta and beta/gamma chains. TCRdb independently ran MiXCR on the reads; one entry per CDR3 protein. The table has 30,000 to 45,000 distinct CDR3 sequences, approximately 14% seen once. Sequencing was performed on a population of CD138-negative cells sorted from bone marrow. These receptor sequences come from a donor older than 35 with multiple myeloma.

There are many counts of this clonotype. The rearrangement links TRBV11-2 to TRBJ2-6, with no clear D. Germline values: CDR1 SGHAT, CDR2 FQNNGV. This CDR3 spans 15 amino acids. Trimming stripped 0 bases from V and 7 bases from J, with 10 bases between. The CDR3 DNA sequence: TGTGCCAGCAGCTTAGATCTGCCGAGTGCCAACGTCCTGACTTTC. Protein product: CASSLDLPSANVLTF.

Ten or more counts support this clonotype. V gene TRBV5-5 combines with J gene TRBJ2-3, with TRBD2 matching over 7 bases. Trimming took 3 bases from V and 1 from J; bases not matched to a gene: 2. From germline, CDR1 is SGHKS and CDR2 YYEKEE (reference sequence). There are 14 residues in the CDR3. The CDR3 is CASSSTSGTDTQYF. The CDR3 region has the DNA TGTGCCAGCAGCTCTACTAGCGGCACAGATACGCAGTATTTT.

This clonotype came up many times. The chain's CDR3 is CASSRGTEVSYGYTF. The CDR3 DNA reads as TGTGCCAGCAGCAGGGGGACGGAGGTATCCTATGGCTACACCTTC. The V gene is TRBV5-4, the J gene TRBJ1-2; D is perhaps TRBD1 (6 bases). V was shortened by 4 bases and J by 4 bases, with 17 bases between the two germline ends. The CDR3 sequence is 15 residues long. Germline loops: CDR1 SGHNT, CDR2 YYREEE (reference sequence).

The chain employs TRBV29-1 and TRBJ1-2; D remains ambiguous. The CDR3 is made up of 12 amino acids. In germline, CDR1 is SQVTM, CDR2 ANQGSEA. V lost 7 bases and J 4 bases, leaving 13 bases between the germline ends. In DNA, the CDR3 is TGCAGCGCTGCGACGGCTAGCTATGGCTACACCTTC. This gives the protein CSAATASYGYTF.

This clonotype appeared a few times. This may arise from a read error, as a much more abundant clone is one base away. It is likely a read error, because the conserved phenylalanine at the end of the CDR3 is missing. The chain has TRBV6-1 and TRBJ2-7, with 9 bases fitting TRBD1. CDR3 size: 14 residues. With 6 bases clipped from V and 2 bases from J, the junction kept 5 bases outside the gene matches. The germline V gene encodes CDR1 MNHNS and CDR2 SASEGT. The CDR3 nucleotides read TGTGCCAGCAGCCGAGACAGGGGGGCCTACGAGCAGTACCTC. It specifies CASSRDRGAYEQYL.

This clonotype was recorded many times. V is TRBV7-3 and J is TRBJ1-1; TRBD1 matches at 7 bases. This CDR3 spans 14 amino acids. Germline values: CDR1 SGHTA, CDR2 FQGTGA. J gave up 0 bases and V 4 bases, and 2 bases lay outside the gene matches. DNA of the CDR3: TGTGCCAGCAGCTCGACAGGGATGAACACTGAAGCTTTCTTT. This gives the protein CASSSTGMNTEAFF. The whole variable domain, filled in from reference TRBV7-3 and TRBJ1-1, reads GAGVSQTPSNKVTEKGKYVELRCDPISGHTALYWYRQSLGQGPEFLIYFQGTGAADDSGLPNDRFFAVRPEGSVSTLKIQRTERGDSAVYLCASSSTGMNTEAFFGQGTRLTVV.